The entry that follows covers one TCR beta chain sequence. The sample originates from a study of blood T cell repertoires in COVID-19. The overall study: Acute-phase and convalescent COVID-19 samples originated in the United States, Italy and Spain. T cells, B-cell-depleted T cells, or PBMCs provided the cDNA or gDNA that served as material.

Original methodology: Quantification of nucleated cells was approximated via reference gene primer amplification. Sequenced by immunoSEQ multiplex PCR; TCRdb stores in-frame clones only, minus some. From that table come the V and J calls and clone size; the DNA was used to work out D and trimming. The table has tens of thousands of clones, 70% to 80% seen once. Germline V gene lookup returns CDR1 SQVTM and CDR2 ANQGSEA. This CDR3 contains 16 residues. V was clipped by 7 bases and J by 3 bases; unmatched bases: 18. The TCR comes from a human donor in a cohort sampled during active COVID-19. What was sequenced was peripheral blood. This chain uses TRBV29-1 with TRBJ2-7, with 7 positions matching TRBD1. The CDR3 spells CSARRGFGQALYEQYF. As DNA, the CDR3 is TGCAGCGCGCGTAGGGGGTTCGGACAGGCGCTCTACGAGCAGTACTTC.